The 13 T cell receptor beta chains below come from one sample, sequenced in a study of response to subunit inactivated influenza vaccine. TCRdb ran MiXCR on the RT-PCR reads and lists one entry per CDR3 protein. The sample includes around 570,000 distinct CDR3 sequences, around 11% of them seen just once. The same specimen was also included in a second study, on T cells expressing NK-cell markers. That work adds: Beta-chain TCR cDNA was generated via 5'RACE template switching with UMIs.

The specimen comprised PBMCs from blood, sampled on the day of vaccination. The receptors here all came from a man in his forties or fifties who received an inactivated influenza vaccine.

In its sample, this clonotype was seen many times. The CDR3: CSVGGQSDTQYF. CDR3 nucleotides: TGCAGCGTCGGCGGACAGTCAGATACGCAGTATTTT. The chain couples TRBV29-1 to TRBJ2-3; D possibly corresponds to TRBD1 (6 bases). The CDR3 has 12 residues. Germline V gene data show CDR1 as SQVTM and CDR2 as ANQGSEA. V was pared by 6 bases and J by 4 bases, with 11 bases between.

V is TRBV12-3 or TRBV12-4 and J is TRBJ2-5; TRBD1 aligns across 7 bases. The J call may be faulty, since TRBJ2-1 better matches the DNA end. CDR3 length: 12 amino acids. CDR3 protein: CASSGTEETQFF. The DNA for the CDR3 is TGTGCCAGCAGCGGGACAGAAGAGACCCAGTTCTTC.

The sample holds a few counts of this clonotype. The chain combines TRBV4-3 with TRBJ2-2, with TRBD2 matching over 13 bases. The CDR3 loop spans 20 amino acids. Germline CDR1 and CDR2: LGHNA and YSLEER. J lost 4 bases, V lost 0 bases, and 11 bases had no gene match. CDR3 loop: CASSQDSGLAGEFVTGELFF. The CDR3 DNA reads TGCGCCAGCAGCCAAGATAGTGGACTAGCGGGAGAATTCGTCACCGGGGAGCTGTTTTTT.

There are a few counts of this clonotype. The chain recombines TRBV15 with TRBJ2-2; D possibly corresponds to TRBD1 (6 bases). In germline, CDR1 is LNHNV, CDR2 YYDKDF (reference sequence). V was shortened by 5 bases and J by 2 bases, with 15 bases between the two germline ends. The CDR3 spans 16 residues. DNA of the CDR3: TGTGCCACCAGCGGCTGGAAGGGGGTAAACACCGGGGAGCTGTTTTTT. Translating gives CATSGWKGVNTGELFF.

The chain has TRBV29-1 and TRBJ2-1; D remains unclear. Trimming removed 1 base at V and 10 bases at J, with 14 bases between. Germline values: CDR1 SQVTM, CDR2 ANQGSEA. The CDR3 spans 13 residues. The CDR3 DNA is TGCAGCGTTGAAGTTTTACGAAACGGGGAGCAGTTCTTC. Protein product: CSVEVLRNGEQFF.

The chain couples TRBV10-3 to TRBJ2-7, with unresolved D. The ends were cut back, 8 bases at V and 5 bases at J, with 19 bases in the middle. The CDR3 spans 14 residues. In germline, CDR1 is ENHRY, CDR2 SYGVKD. The CDR3 nucleotides are TGTGCCATCGCGCGACACGGCCCGGAGAACGAGCAGTACTTC. Protein: CAIARHGPENEQYF.

This clonotype was observed once. This chain uses TRBV11-2 with TRBJ2-3, with 11 bases that match TRBD2. V dropped 3 bases and J dropped 2; count of bases not matched to a gene: 10. Looked up from germline, CDR1 is SGHAT and CDR2 is FQNNGV. CDR3 length: 18 residues. The CDR3 DNA follows: TGTGCCAGCAGCTTGTTTACCCTAGCGGGAGGACACACAGATACGCAGTATTTT. Its protein is CASSLFTLAGGHTDTQYF.

V usage is TRBV19 and J usage is TRBJ2-1; TRBD2 aligns across 13 bases. The V segment lost 5 bases and the J segment 7 bases; nucleotides outside the gene matches: 5. Per germline, CDR1 LNHDA and CDR2 SQIVND (reference sequence). The CDR3 runs to 15 residues. The CDR3 is CASSWTSGSGNEQFF. DNA of the CDR3: TGTGCCAGTAGTTGGACTAGCGGGAGTGGTAATGAGCAGTTCTTC.

The gene calls are TRBV3-1 and TRBJ2-7; D unresolved. There are 14 residues in the CDR3. The V and J ends lost 2 bases and 4 bases respectively, with 12 bases between them. Per germline, CDR1 LGHDT and CDR2 YNNKEL (reference sequence). CDR3 bases: TGTGCCAGCAGCCAAATGTCGAACCCTTACGAGCAGTACTTC. Its protein product is CASSQMSNPYEQYF.

In its sample, this clonotype was seen a few times. This chain connects TRBV2 to TRBJ1-2; 8 nucleotides agree with TRBD1. This CDR3 spans 13 amino acids. The junction had 11 bases not matched to a gene; V was cut back by 10 bases and J by 7 bases. The germline gives CDR1 SNHLY, CDR2 FYNNEI. CDR3 residues: CAILDRVVVGYTF. In DNA, the CDR3 is TGTGCCATCCTGGACAGGGTAGTAGTTGGCTACACCTTC.

This clonotype was counted ten times or more. The J gene is TRBJ2-1, the V gene TRBV28; D unresolved. Per germline, CDR1 MDHEN and CDR2 SYDVKM. The CDR3 loop spans 14 amino acids. V was trimmed by 6 bases and J by 4 bases, leaving 13 bases between them. The CDR3 loop reads CASSPSTTYNEQFF. CDR3 bases: TGTGCCAGCAGCCCTTCAACTACGTACAATGAGCAGTTCTTC.

The chain couples TRBV27 to TRBJ2-7, with D possibly matching TRBD2 (6 bases). The CDR3 spans 15 residues. The V end lost 3 bases, the J end lost 3 bases, and 15 bases lay between the germline ends. The germline CDR1 and CDR2 sequences are MNHEY and SMNVEV (reference sequence). The CDR3 reads CASSFSGWQNYEQYF. CDR3 sequence (DNA): TGTGCCAGCAGTTTCAGCGGGTGGCAGAACTACGAGCAGTACTTC.

This clonotype was counted at least ten times. V gene TRBV27 combines with J gene TRBJ2-5; D is possibly TRBD2 (6 bases). Germline V gene data show CDR1 as MNHEY and CDR2 as SMNVEV (reference sequence). Trimming took off 4 bases at V and 4 bases at J, with 16 bases between the two ends. The CDR3 sequence is 15 residues long. The CDR3 loop reads CASSYLGREGETQYF. DNA for the CDR3: TGTGCCAGCAGTTACCTGGGGCGGGAAGGAGAGACCCAGTACTTC.